Each of the 3 T cell receptor beta chains below was sequenced from the same sample in a study of blood T cells in healthy people across ages. A second PCR of roughly 7 to 11 cycles used a sample-barcoded 5' primer and a J-beta primer mix. TCRdb recomputed calls from the 5' RACE reads with MiXCR, one row per CDR3 protein. The sample includes hundreds of thousands of distinct CDR3 sequences, 40% to 50% seen only once; the top ten take under 20%. The specimen sequenced was blood. The receptors were gathered from a man aged 60 to 75 in good health.

V usage is TRBV5-1 and J usage is TRBJ2-7; TRBD1 might be the D (6 bases). The germline V gene encodes CDR1 SGHRS and CDR2 YFSETQ. Trimming shortened V by 1 base and J by 2 bases, and 13 bases separated the two germline ends. This CDR3 is built from 15 residues. The CDR3 sequence is CASSLRAGDPYEQYF. The CDR3 region has the DNA TGCGCCAGCAGCTTGAGGGCAGGGGATCCCTACGAGCAGTACTTC.

Worth noting for this clonotype: Since a much larger clone is just one base distant, this may be a read error. This chain links TRBV7-2 with TRBJ1-2; TRBD1 might be the D (5 bases). In germline, CDR1 is SGHTA, CDR2 FQGNSA. The CDR3 consists of 16 residues. The CDR3 spells CVSSPHSTRDSGGYTF. The DNA for the CDR3 is TGTGTCAGCAGCCCACATTCTACACGAGACTCAGGGGGCTACACCTTC.

V gene TRBV4-2 combines with J gene TRBJ2-3, with a tentative D call TRBD2 (6 bases). The CDR3 is made up of 16 amino acids. Germline values: CDR1 LGHNA, CDR2 YNFKEQ. Trimming pared 2 bases from V and 0 bases from J, leaving 12 bases between. In DNA, the CDR3 is TGTGCCAGCAGCCAACATAATAGCGGTAGCACAGATACGCAGTATTTT. It yields the protein CASSQHNSGSTDTQYF.